This section outlines one T cell receptor (beta chain) sequence together with its context. The data are from a study of control samples from healthy donors and cancer patients. Assay: immunoSEQ multiplex PCR; the TCRdb copy retains only in-frame clones and omits some. The sample records around 150,000 clones, around nine tenths being singletons. The germline gives CDR1 SEHNR, CDR2 FQNEAQ (reference sequence). This CDR3 region has 15 residues. V gave up 2 bases and J gave up 2 bases; unmatched junction bases: 4. The specimen sequenced was blood. The V and J genes are TRBV7-9 and TRBJ2-3; 7 nucleotides align to TRBD2. This sequence originates from a young man in good health. CDR3 coding DNA: TGTGCCAGCAGCTTATATGCGGGGGACACAGATACGCAGTATTTT. Its translation: CASSLYAGDTDTQYF.